This TCR beta chain was sequenced in a study of response to subunit inactivated influenza vaccine. General observations from the study: Authors suggested few new T cells are recruited by each seasonal influenza vaccination.

MiXCR, applied by TCRdb to the RT-PCR reads, yields one record per CDR3 protein. This table holds roughly 650,000 distinct CDR3 sequences, approximately 15% found once. This clonotype came up a few times. The antigen is not known. Trimming pared 0 bases from V and 0 bases from J, leaving 11 bases between. Germline V CDR1 and CDR2: LGHNA, YSLEER. The CDR3 has 17 amino acids. This chain connects TRBV4-3 to TRBJ2-2; a weak D match, TRBD1 (6 bases). The sequences come from PBMCs from blood, collected 14 days before vaccination. The clonotype comes from a man in his fifties who received an inactivated influenza vaccine. The CDR3 sequence is CASSQEIQGTNTGELFF. The CDR3 nucleotides are TGCGCCAGCAGCCAAGAGATACAGGGAACGAACACCGGGGAGCTGTTTTTT.